A selection of T cell receptor beta chains follows, all from one sample in a study of T cells after yellow fever vaccination. TCRdb ran MiXCR on the 5' RACE reads and lists one entry per CDR3 protein. Of around 590,000 distinct CDR3 sequences in the sample, more than 9% were seen once. Specimen: PBMCs, collected on the day of the yellow fever booster vaccination. These receptors all come from a man aged 30-40 years who received the YFV17D yellow fever vaccine. The CDR3 runs from the conserved cysteine through the conserved F or W. Fields, in order: CDR3 length, D gene, clone size, V gene, J gene, CDR3 DNA, CDR3 protein. A D gene is named only where the DNA matches it firmly. The size field is filled for only some rows; it gives once, few, many or a size class.

length: 15; D: NA; size: few; V: TRBV5-1; J: TRBJ2-7; DNA: TGCGCCAGCAGCTCCGCTCTTGGGGTAGACTACGAGCAGTACTTC; CDR3: CASSSALGVDYEQYF
length: 13; D: NA; size: NA; V: TRBV7-2; J: TRBJ2-3; DNA: TGTGCCAGCAATTGGGAGAGCACAGATACGCAGTATTTT; CDR3: CASNWESTDTQYF
length: 17; D: TRBD2; size: NA; V: TRBV20-1; J: TRBJ2-7; DNA: TGCAGTGCTAGACGCCTAACCGGGACTAGCGGGAGTTACGAGCAGTACTTC; CDR3: CSARRLTGTSGSYEQYF
length: 13; D: NA; size: NA; V: TRBV10-2; J: TRBJ2-7; DNA: TGCGCCAGCAGCGCTCGGGACAACTACGAGCAGTACTTC; CDR3: CASSARDNYEQYF
length: 15; D: TRBD2; size: NA; V: TRBV5-1; J: TRBJ2-5; DNA: TGCGCCAGCAGCTTGGCCCTAGCGGCGCAAGAGACCCAGTACTTC; CDR3: CASSLALAAQETQYF
length: 17; D: TRBD2; size: few; V: TRBV6-5; J: TRBJ2-1; DNA: TGTGCCAGCAGAGGCAGGGTAGCGGGAAAGAACTACAATGAGCAGTTCTTC; CDR3: CASRGRVAGKNYNEQFF
length: 14; D: TRBD1; size: few; V: TRBV6-1; J: TRBJ2-5; DNA: TGTGCCAGCAGTCTAGGACAGGGATCGGAGACCCAGTACTTC; CDR3: CASSLGQGSETQYF
length: 15; D: NA; size: many; V: TRBV10-3; J: TRBJ2-2; DNA: TGTGCCATCAGTGTACGGGGTGCGAACACCGGGGAGCTGTTTTTT; CDR3: CAISVRGANTGELFF
length: 16; D: NA; size: few; V: TRBV6-5; J: TRBJ2-3; DNA: TGTGCCAGCAGCCCCCTAGAGCGGACCAGCACAGATACGCAGTATTTT; CDR3: CASSPLERTSTDTQYF
length: 14; D: TRBD1; size: NA; V: TRBV18; J: TRBJ2-7; DNA: TGTGCCAGCTCACCACGGGACAGGAACTACGAGCAGTACTTC; CDR3: CASSPRDRNYEQYF
length: 16; D: NA; size: NA; V: TRBV3-1; J: TRBJ2-5; DNA: TGTGCCAGCAGCAGCCCCCCAGGAAGCGGCAAAGAGACCCAGTACTTC; CDR3: CASSSPPGSGKETQYF
length: 13; D: NA; size: NA; V: TRBV3-1; J: TRBJ2-6; DNA: TGTGCCAGCAGCATGCGGGGGGCCAACGTCCTGACTTTC; CDR3: CASSMRGANVLTF
length: 14; D: TRBD2; size: NA; V: TRBV12-5; J: TRBJ2-5; DNA: TGTGCTAGTGGGACAGCGGGAGGGCTCGAGACCCAGTACTTC; CDR3: CASGTAGGLETQYF
length: 14; D: TRBD2; size: few; V: TRBV3-1; J: TRBJ2-4; DNA: TGTGCCAGCAGCCGACGGGGGGGAGCGGACATTCAGTACTTC; CDR3: CASSRRGGADIQYF
length: 13; D: TRBD1; size: many; V: TRBV29-1; J: TRBJ2-5; DNA: TGCAGCGTTGGAGGGGGCGCGCCAGAGACCCAGTACTTC; CDR3: CSVGGGAPETQYF
length: 13; D: NA; size: NA; V: TRBV12-3/TRBV12-4; J: TRBJ1-1; DNA: TGTGCCAGTCGGGACCGGGCCGTCACTGAAGCTTTCTTT; CDR3: CASRDRAVTEAFF
length: 15; D: TRBD1; size: few; V: TRBV12-3/TRBV12-4; J: TRBJ1-6; DNA: TGTGCCAGCAGTTTTCTGGACAGGGGAAATTCACCCCTCCACTTT; CDR3: CASSFLDRGNSPLHF
length: 14; D: NA; size: NA; V: TRBV3-1; J: TRBJ2-3; DNA: TGTGCCAGCAGCCAAGGCGAAAGCACAGATACGCAGTATTTT; CDR3: CASSQGESTDTQYF
length: 13; D: NA; size: NA; V: TRBV5-1; J: TRBJ1-2; DNA: TGCGCCAGCAGCCGAGGTGCCGGGGATGGCTACACCTTC; CDR3: CASSRGAGDGYTF
length: 16; D: TRBD2; size: NA; V: TRBV19; J: TRBJ2-1; DNA: TGTGCCAGTAGTATTTATGCGGGAGGGTCCTACAATGAGCAGTTCTTC; CDR3: CASSIYAGGSYNEQFF
length: 15; D: TRBD1; size: few; V: TRBV24-1; J: TRBJ1-5; DNA: TGTGCCACCAGTGACCGGACAGGGCTGGGGCAGCCCCAGCATTTT; CDR3: CATSDRTGLGQPQHF
length: 16; D: NA; size: many; V: TRBV24-1; J: TRBJ2-2; DNA: TGTGCCACCAGTGATAAAGGTCAGGATTTCACCGGGGAGCTGTTTTTT; CDR3: CATSDKGQDFTGELFF
length: 15; D: NA; size: NA; V: TRBV11-2; J: TRBJ2-7; DNA: TGTGCCAGCAGCTTTGGAGGCCGAGGGGTTTACGAGCAGTACTTC; CDR3: CASSFGGRGVYEQYF
length: 15; D: NA; size: few; V: TRBV5-4; J: TRBJ2-1; DNA: TGTGCCAGCAGCTTGGCTTGGAGCTCCTACAATGAGCAGTTCTTC; CDR3: CASSLAWSSYNEQFF
length: 17; D: TRBD2; size: NA; V: TRBV12-3/TRBV12-4; J: TRBJ2-7; DNA: TGTGCCAGCAGTTTGGGTCTTCTAGCGGAACCCTCCTACGAGCAGTACTTC; CDR3: CASSLGLLAEPSYEQYF
length: 14; D: NA; size: few; V: TRBV12-3/TRBV12-4; J: TRBJ2-7; DNA: TGTGCCAGCAGTTTACTTCGGACTGGATACGAGCAGTACTTC; CDR3: CASSLLRTGYEQYF
length: 15; D: TRBD2; size: NA; V: TRBV12-3/TRBV12-4; J: TRBJ2-1; DNA: TGTGCCAGTACTAGCGGGAGGTTCACTGACAATGAGCAGTTCTTC; CDR3: CASTSGRFTDNEQFF
length: 15; D: NA; size: NA; V: TRBV6-2/TRBV6-3; J: TRBJ1-1; DNA: TGTGCCAGCAGTTCGCACGGACAGCCGAACACTGAAGCTTTCTTT; CDR3: CASSSHGQPNTEAFF
length: 14; D: NA; size: NA; V: TRBV7-3; J: TRBJ2-1; DNA: TGTGCCAGCAGCTTAATTACGGGGGACAATGAGCAGTTCTTC; CDR3: CASSLITGDNEQFF
length: 15; D: NA; size: NA; V: TRBV5-5; J: TRBJ1-1; DNA: TGTGCCAGCAGCTGGACCAACAGGGTGATCACTGAAGCTTTCTTT; CDR3: CASSWTNRVITEAFF
length: 15; D: NA; size: few; V: TRBV20-1; J: TRBJ2-7; DNA: TGCAGTGCTAGGGAAGTAGCGGCCAACTCCTACGAGCAGTACTTC; CDR3: CSAREVAANSYEQYF
length: 13; D: NA; size: few; V: TRBV28; J: TRBJ2-1; DNA: TGTGCCAGCACCTTCCTCCTACGAAATGAGCAGTTCTTC; CDR3: CASTFLLRNEQFF
length: 14; D: NA; size: few; V: TRBV11-2; J: TRBJ2-2; DNA: TGTGCCAGCAGCCGGGCGGGGAACACCGGGGAGCTGTTTTTT; CDR3: CASSRAGNTGELFF
length: 12; D: NA; size: few; V: TRBV6-5; J: TRBJ1-5; DNA: TGTGCCAGCGGCTCGATAAATCAGCCCCAGCATTTT; CDR3: CASGSINQPQHF
length: 14; D: NA; size: few; V: TRBV5-1; J: TRBJ2-7; DNA: TGCGCCAGCACAGGGGTGGTCAGTAGCTCCGAGCAGTACTTC; CDR3: CASTGVVSSSEQYF
length: 15; D: NA; size: few; V: TRBV7-9; J: TRBJ1-3; DNA: TGTGCCAGCAGCTTAGTACAAGTCTCTGGAAACACCATATATTTT; CDR3: CASSLVQVSGNTIYF
length: 11; D: NA; size: few; V: TRBV20-1; J: TRBJ1-1; DNA: TGCAGTGCTAGTGGGAATAAGGTAGCTTTCTTT; CDR3: CSASGNKVAFF
length: 15; D: TRBD2; size: NA; V: TRBV6-2/TRBV6-3; J: TRBJ2-1; DNA: TGTGCCACCTGTAGCGGGCCGCTTCGGCGCAATGAGCAGTTCTTC; CDR3: CATCSGPLRRNEQFF
length: 13; D: NA; size: few; V: TRBV4-3; J: TRBJ2-2; DNA: TGCGCCAGCAGCACGCTGGACACCGGGGAGCTGTTTTTT; CDR3: CASSTLDTGELFF
length: 14; D: NA; size: few; V: TRBV12-1; J: TRBJ2-5; DNA: TGTGCCAGCAGCTTTGTCGGGGGCGAAGAGACCCAGTACTTC; CDR3: CASSFVGGEETQYF
length: 14; D: NA; size: NA; V: TRBV9; J: TRBJ2-3; DNA: TGTGCCAGCAGCCCGTACGACGGTTTCGATACGCAGTATTTT; CDR3: CASSPYDGFDTQYF
length: 18; D: NA; size: NA; V: TRBV12-3/TRBV12-4; J: TRBJ2-6; DNA: TGTGCCTTCAGTCGTTTCACCGCAACCTTCTCTGGGGCCAACGTCCTGACTTTC; CDR3: CAFSRFTATFSGANVLTF
length: 15; D: NA; size: NA; V: TRBV27; J: TRBJ2-3; DNA: TGTGCCAGCAGTTTATCGTGGGACAGCACAGATACGCAGTATTTT; CDR3: CASSLSWDSTDTQYF